This passage covers 32 T cell receptor beta chains from one sample sequenced in a study of blood T cell repertoires in COVID-19. Repertoires were generated with immunoSEQ multiplex PCR, while TCRdb's copy carries only in-frame clones and drops some. The repertoire consists of about 140,000 clones, with about 90% occurring once and the leading ten covering around 40%. Material for sequencing was peripheral blood. These receptors came from a man aged 45-65 years who had recovered from COVID-19.

V and J are TRBV11-3 and TRBJ2-5; 7 bases match TRBD2. Germline CDR1 reads SGHNT; CDR2 reads YENEEA. The length of the CDR3 is 14 residues. After removal of 4 bases from V and 1 base from J, the junction contained 3 bases not matched to a gene. The CDR3, as DNA: TGTGCCAGCAGCTCAGCGGGGATCCAAGAGACCCAGTACTTC. Translating it yields CASSSAGIQETQYF.

This sequence joins TRBV9 and TRBJ2-7, with D uncertain. Germline V gene sequence: CDR1 SGDLS, CDR2 YYNGEE. The CDR3 totals 13 residues. The germline V and J ends were trimmed by 3 bases and 5 bases, with 12 bases remaining between them. CDR3 bases: TGTGCCAGCAGCGGCGGTAGCTTTGACGAGCAGTACTTC. It encodes CASSGGSFDEQYF.

The V and J genes are TRBV13 and TRBJ1-1; 8 nucleotides match TRBD1. CDR3 size: 15 residues. The V gene end was trimmed by 5 bases and the J gene end by 10 bases; junction bases not matched to a gene: 15. The germline CDR1 and CDR2 sequences are PRHDT and FYEKMQ (reference sequence). Here the CDR3 DNA reads TGTGCCAGCAGCACAGCCGGGACAGGTCCACCGCGAGCTTTCTTT. It is translated as CASSTAGTGPPRAFF.

Ten or more counts support this clone. The chain carries TRBV6-2 or TRBV6-3 and TRBJ2-1; 7 bases are a match to TRBD2. From germline, CDR1 is MNHEY and CDR2 SVGEGT. The CDR3 consists of 14 residues. With 2 bases clipped from V and 5 bases from J, the junction kept 3 bases outside the gene matches. The CDR3 DNA reads TGTGCCAGCAGTTACAGCGGGGCGAACAATGAGCAGTTCTTC. This encodes CASSYSGANNEQFF.

The V gene is TRBV7-7, the J gene TRBJ2-2, with D possibly being TRBD2 (7 bases). The CDR3 has 17 amino acids. V was pared by 5 bases and J by 0 bases, with 16 bases between. Germline lookup yields CDR1 SSHAT and CDR2 FNYEAQ (reference sequence). The CDR3 is CASSPGRGGANTGELFF. The CDR3 region has the DNA TGTGCCAGCAGCCCTGGGAGGGGGGGCGCGAACACCGGGGAGCTGTTTTTT.

The chain carries TRBV19 and TRBJ2-5; no reliable D call. This CDR3 is 14 amino acids long. Germline values: CDR1 LNHDA, CDR2 SQIVND (reference sequence). Trimming removed 3 bases at V and 4 bases at J, with 12 bases between. Here the CDR3 reads CASSIQEAAETQYF. The CDR3 DNA reads as TGTGCCAGTAGTATCCAAGAGGCCGCAGAGACCCAGTACTTC.

This clone occurred once. J is TRBJ1-5 and V is TRBV9, with TRBD1 as a possible D gene (5 bases). V was trimmed by 6 bases and J by 4 bases, leaving 20 bases between them. Germline CDR1 is SGDLS and CDR2 is YYNGEE. The CDR3 runs to 16 residues. CDR3 in DNA: TGTGCCAGCACCCCAGAGCAGGGCAGCTCTAATCAGCCCCAGCATTTT. The encoded protein is CASTPEQGSSNQPQHF.

This clone was recorded a few times. V usage is TRBV6-5 and J usage is TRBJ2-1; TRBD2 is a possible D gene (6 bases). Germline V gives CDR1 MNHEY, CDR2 SVGAGI. V was trimmed by 7 bases and J by 6 bases, leaving 19 bases between them. The CDR3 loop spans 15 amino acids. DNA of the CDR3: TGTGCCAGCAAAAAAAGACGGGAGAACCTCAATGAGCAGTTCTTC. Protein sequence: CASKKRRENLNEQFF.

The gene calls are TRBV7-9 and TRBJ1-2, with D possibly matching TRBD1 (6 bases). The V end lost 2 bases, the J end lost 7 bases, and 14 bases lay between the germline ends. There are 14 residues in the CDR3. CDR1 is SEHNR, CDR2 FQNEAQ, per germline (reference sequence). This CDR3 is CASSLLQGDGGYTF. For the CDR3, the DNA is TGTGCCAGCAGCTTATTACAGGGCGACGGTGGCTACACCTTC.

V is TRBV3-1 (or the pseudogene TRBV3-2) and J is TRBJ2-7, with 8 bases matching TRBD2. Germline V lookup: CDR1 LGHDT, CDR2 YNNKEL (reference sequence). Trimming removed 0 bases from V and 3 bases from J; junction bases left unmatched: 4. The CDR3 is 15 residues long. This CDR3 is CASSQDSTSGYEQYF. DNA of the CDR3: TGTGCCAGCAGCCAAGATAGCACTAGCGGCTACGAGCAGTACTTC.

CDR3 in amino acids: CASRLAGISYNEQFF. CDR3 bases: TGCGCCAGCAGACTAGCGGGAATATCCTACAATGAGCAGTTCTTC. This chain uses TRBV5-1 with TRBJ2-1; TRBD2 aligns across 10 bases. V gave up 5 bases and J gave up 1 base; unmatched junction bases: 3. This CDR3 has 15 residues. CDR1 SGHRS and CDR2 YFSETQ come from the germline V gene.

The chain links TRBV12-5 to TRBJ1-1, with 8 bases lining up with TRBD1. CDR3 length: 15 amino acids. With 4 bases clipped from V and 0 bases from J, the junction kept 4 bases outside the gene matches. Per germline, CDR1 LGHNT and CDR2 FRNRAP. The DNA for the CDR3 is TGTGCTAGTGGTTCCAGGGGGCAGGTGAACACTGAAGCTTTCTTT. As protein: CASGSRGQVNTEAFF.

This clone has just one count. J is TRBJ2-2 and V is TRBV11-3, with 7 bases matching TRBD1. The germline CDR1 and CDR2 sequences are SGHNT and YENEEA. Trimming took 6 bases from V and 7 from J; bases not matched to a gene: 2. The CDR3 has 12 amino acids. The CDR3 sequence: CASRGTVGELFF. The CDR3 coding sequence is TGTGCCAGCAGGGGGACAGTCGGGGAGCTGTTTTTT.

CDR3 in DNA: TGCGCCAGCAGAAGCGGGGGGCCGAGCACAGATACGCAGTATTTT. It is translated as CASRSGGPSTDTQYF. The chain recombines TRBV5-1 with TRBJ2-3, with 9 positions matching TRBD2. CDR1 is SGHRS and CDR2 is YFSETQ in the germline V gene. With V trimmed by 5 bases and J by 0 bases, 4 bases remained unmatched. CDR3 length: 15 amino acids. The complete variable domain, with remaining parts taken from reference TRBV5-1 and TRBJ2-3, reads KAGVTQTPRYLIKTRGQQVTLSCSPISGHRSVSWYQQTPGQGLQFLFEYFSETQRNKGNFPGRFSGRQFSNSRSEMNVSTLELGDSALYLCASRSGGPSTDTQYFGPGTRLTVL.

The chain joins TRBV7-2 to TRBJ2-3; TRBD2 matches 14 bases. With V trimmed by 3 bases and J by 8 bases, 7 bases remained unmatched. The CDR3 totals 16 residues. Germline CDR1 reads SGHTA; CDR2 reads FQGNSA. The CDR3 nucleotides read TGTGCCAGCAGCTTCGCGACTAGCGGGGGGGCCAGTACGCAGTATTTT. Its protein is CASSFATSGGASTQYF.

V usage is TRBV30 and J usage is TRBJ1-6; a possible D gene is TRBD1 (5 bases). V lost 3 bases and J 7 bases, leaving 19 bases between the germline ends. CDR1 and CDR2 (germline): GTSNPN, SVGIG (reference sequence). The CDR3 covers 16 residues. The CDR3 reads CAWSPWGVAGNSPLHF. The CDR3 bases are TGTGCCTGGAGCCCATGGGGGGTCGCTGGGAATTCACCCCTCCACTTT.

V and J are TRBV18 and TRBJ2-7, with 9 nucleotides matching TRBD1. The CDR3 consists of 15 residues. Germline V gene lookup returns CDR1 KGHSH and CDR2 LQKENI. The V and J ends lost 6 bases and 5 bases, in that order; junction bases with no gene match: 11. The CDR3 region has the DNA TGTGCCAGCTCCCGAACCGGGACAGGGCGGAACGAGCAGTACTTC. It is translated as CASSRTGTGRNEQYF.

The CDR3: CASSLGLASGTDTQYF. CDR3 DNA sequence: TGTGCCAGCAGCTTGGGACTAGCGAGTGGCACAGATACGCAGTATTTT. The chain uses TRBV7-3 and TRBJ2-3; 10 bases fit TRBD2. The CDR3 sequence is 16 residues long. Unmatched junction bases numbered 4, after V lost 3 bases and J lost 1 base. CDR1 is SGHTA, CDR2 FQGTGA, per germline.

The rearrangement uses TRBV5-5 and TRBJ1-3; maybe TRBD1 (6 bases). Germline loops: CDR1 SGHKS, CDR2 YYEKEE (reference sequence). With 4 bases removed from V and 4 bases from J, the gap between germline ends came to 15 bases. CDR3 length: 15 amino acids. CDR3 region: CASSVQGAWGNTIYF. As DNA, the CDR3 is TGTGCCAGCAGCGTACAGGGTGCGTGGGGAAACACCATATATTTT.

This clone has only one observation. The chain uses TRBV5-1 and TRBJ2-1; tentatively, D is TRBD2 (5 bases). Trimming took off 0 bases at V and 5 bases at J, with 9 bases between the two ends. The CDR3 runs 14 residues. Germline loops: CDR1 SGHRS, CDR2 YFSETQ. CDR3 protein: CASSLGGLHNEQFF. The CDR3 bases are TGCGCCAGCAGCTTGGGAGGACTCCACAATGAGCAGTTCTTC.

The V and J genes are TRBV6-2 or TRBV6-3 and TRBJ2-7; perhaps TRBD2 as D (5 bases). Looked up from germline, CDR1 is MNHEY and CDR2 is SVGEGT. Trimming took off 6 bases at V and 0 bases at J, with 9 bases between the two ends. The CDR3 extends over 13 amino acids. CDR3 sequence: CASSSGFSYEQYF. The CDR3 coding sequence is TGTGCCAGCAGCTCGGGGTTCTCCTACGAGCAGTACTTC.

This chain joins TRBV5-4 and TRBJ2-7, with 9 positions matching TRBD1. The CDR3 runs to 15 residues. Germline CDR1 SGHNT, CDR2 YYREEE (reference sequence). Trimming took 4 bases from V and 6 from J; bases not matched to a gene: 11. CDR3: CASSLMTGGRSEQYF. In DNA form, the CDR3 reads TGTGCCAGCAGCCTCATGACAGGGGGTAGGTCCGAGCAGTACTTC.

V usage is TRBV24-1 and J usage is TRBJ2-3; D ambiguous. Trimming took off 3 bases at V and 2 bases at J, with 11 bases between the two ends. Per germline, CDR1 KGHDR and CDR2 SFDVKD. The CDR3 has 15 residues. The CDR3 protein is CATSDPKELTDTQYF. The CDR3 coding sequence is TGTGCCACCAGTGATCCAAAAGAACTCACAGATACGCAGTATTTT.

This chain connects TRBV11-2 to TRBJ2-7, with 7 positions matching TRBD1. Unmatched junction bases numbered 8, after V lost 0 bases and J lost 3 bases. The CDR3 runs to 16 residues. Per germline, CDR1 SGHAT and CDR2 FQNNGV. The CDR3 nucleotides read TGTGCCAGCAGCTTAGATTCCGGGACAGATCACTACGAGCAGTACTTC. Translating it yields CASSLDSGTDHYEQYF.

The CDR3 is CASSLYGLAGGPNTGELFF. The CDR3 region has the DNA TGTGCCAGCAGCCTATACGGACTAGCGGGGGGGCCGAACACCGGGGAGCTGTTTTTT. The V call is TRBV3-1 (or the pseudogene TRBV3-2), the J call TRBJ2-2; 15 bases fit TRBD2. Germline CDR1 is LGHDT and CDR2 is YNNKEL (reference sequence). This CDR3 comprises 19 residues. With 4 bases clipped from V and 0 bases from J, the junction kept 6 bases outside the gene matches.

The chain combines TRBV4-3 with TRBJ2-1, with a possible D match to TRBD2 (7 bases). The V and J ends lost 0 bases and 6 bases respectively, with 15 bases between them. The CDR3 is 16 amino acids. CDR1 and CDR2 from the germline V gene are LGHNA and YSLEER. The CDR3 DNA reads as TGCGCCAGCAGCCAAGATCCGCGGGGGCGTCTCAATGAGCAGTTCTTC. As protein: CASSQDPRGRLNEQFF.

Regarding this clone: Within the sample, other DNA sequences also encode this same CDR3. The chain couples TRBV4-3 to TRBJ2-2, with a weak D call TRBD2 (5 bases). Germline lookup yields CDR1 LGHNA and CDR2 YSLEER. V dropped 0 bases and J dropped 0 bases, with 8 bases sitting between them. There are 16 residues in the CDR3. The CDR3 bases are TGCGCCAGCAGCCAAGAACGGGGTCCGAACACCGGGGAGCTGTTTTTT. Translation: CASSQERGPNTGELFF.

This chain connects TRBV6-5 to TRBJ1-2, with TRBD1 matching over 8 bases. From germline, CDR1 is MNHEY and CDR2 SVGAGI. With 4 bases clipped from V and 2 bases from J, the junction kept 3 bases outside the gene matches. The CDR3 is made up of 14 amino acids. The CDR3 reads CASSSGQGNYGYTF. The DNA for the CDR3 is TGTGCCAGCAGTTCTGGACAGGGCAACTATGGCTACACCTTC.

The CDR3 DNA is TGTGCCAGCAGCTCTAACAGCTACGAGCAGTACTTC. Translated: CASSSNSYEQYF. The chain is built from TRBV7-9 and TRBJ2-7; D is ambiguous. The CDR3 has 12 residues. V lost 4 bases and J lost 3, with 7 bases in between. Germline V gene sequence: CDR1 SEHNR, CDR2 FQNEAQ (reference sequence).

As DNA, the CDR3 is TGTGCCAGCAGCTTAGACAGGGGGCACGAGCAGTACTTC. Translated: CASSLDRGHEQYF. The chain couples TRBV11-2 to TRBJ2-7, with 8 bases identical to TRBD1. Trimming cost V 0 bases and J 5 bases; bases outside gene matches: 0. CDR3 length equals 13 residues. Germline loops: CDR1 SGHAT, CDR2 FQNNGV.

The V and J genes are TRBV6-5 and TRBJ1-1, with a possible D match to TRBD1 (5 bases). The CDR3 has 14 amino acids. The germline V gene has CDR1 MNHEY and CDR2 SVGAGI. Trimming left V 7 bases short and J 11 bases short, with 23 bases between. The CDR3, as DNA: TGTGCCAGCAATTCCGCTAGGAGGGGTTGGGACGCTTTCTTT. Translated, it gives CASNSARRGWDAFF.

This chain joins TRBV4-3 and TRBJ2-2, with D tentatively TRBD2 (5 bases). The CDR3 runs to 17 residues. The germline gives CDR1 LGHNA, CDR2 YSLEER. The V end was cut by 0 bases, the J end by 3 bases, with 14 bases between. CDR3 loop: CASSQDSPGSDTGELFF. Written as DNA, the CDR3 is TGCGCCAGCAGCCAAGATAGCCCGGGGTCGGACACCGGGGAGCTGTTTTTT.